This T cell receptor (beta chain) appears in the sequencing data of a study of T cell responses to AZD1222 COVID-19 vaccine. Study findings and constraints: Donors in the cohort were predominantly white British and more often female, and clonal diversity was possibly underestimated.

Clones were read by immunoSEQ multiplex PCR, and TCRdb kept only the in-frame ones, dropping some. Of about 140,000 clones detected, just under 95% appear once; the ten largest clones hold more than 5%. CDR1 is SGHRS, CDR2 YFSETQ, per germline. Trimming took 3 bases from V and 6 from J, leaving 19 bases between them. This CDR3 is 15 amino acids long. As regards this clone: Its antigen is undetermined.

The chain links TRBV5-1 to TRBJ2-7; D may correspond to TRBD1 or TRBD2 (6 bases each). This receptor was obtained from an adult in good health. The sample in question was peripheral blood, obtained on day 0 of AZD1222 vaccination. In nucleotides, the CDR3 is TGCGCCAGCAGCTCCACAGGGAGGAGTGGGGGCGAGCAGTACTTC. This translates into CASSSTGRSGGEQYF.